This paragraph reports one TCR beta chain. Its antigen is not known. Germline values: CDR1 LGHDT, CDR2 YNNKEL (reference sequence). The CDR3 totals 16 residues. V was trimmed by 0 bases and J by 4 bases, leaving 16 bases between them. This specimen comes from a study of T cell responses to AZD1222 COVID-19 vaccine. The study, taken as a whole, reports: The study identified only six AZD1222 recipients as seropositive at baseline.

Clones were read by immunoSEQ multiplex PCR, and TCRdb kept only the in-frame ones, dropping some. The table shows some 200,000 clones, with about 94% occurring only once. The material sequenced was peripheral blood, taken 28 days after the second dose of the MenACWY control vaccine. V is TRBV3-1 (or the pseudogene TRBV3-2) and J is TRBJ2-7, with D tentatively TRBD1 (6 bases). The origin of this receptor is an adult who received the MenACWY meningococcal vaccine as a control. CDR3 sequence reads: CASSQDGGKGTYEQYF. Written as DNA, the CDR3 is TGTGCCAGCAGCCAAGATGGGGGCAAGGGAACGTACGAGCAGTACTTC.